This entry is about one TCR beta chain. It lacks a known antigen. Per-base qualities were not stored, and no clone one base away is much larger. These data originate in a study of cytomegalovirus exposure and HLA in healthy donors (dated by TCRdb to the late 2010s). Looking at the study overall: In an earlier analysis of 550 to 750 of the donors, 276 Gb of sequence data and about 110 million unique TCR beta sequences from 180 million or so T cells were reported. Approximately 310 gigabases of sequencing data and approximately 85 million unique TCR sequences were included in an early release covering about 600 HLA-typed donors. Of the approximately 400 genotyped donors, 65% to 90% fell in the genetic ancestry cluster associated with self-reported Caucasian donors. The study aimed to test whether cataloging public T cell receptors could reveal signatures of past pathogen exposure. The study profiled the T cell repertoires of hundreds of subjects by immunosequencing and related them to cytomegalovirus serostatus. Besides the first cohort of 666 subjects, a separate validation cohort made up of 120 different subjects was used. To predict cytomegalovirus infection status, the study combined high-throughput TCR immunosequencing, statistical association of individual TCRs with disease status, and machine learning. In a later analysis, previously published TCR beta repertoires from roughly 710 donors were re-analyzed and high-resolution HLA genotyping was added so that TCR occurrence patterns could be studied. In the later analysis, no new phenotypic data were used to find candidate immune exposures; instead, reliance was placed on TCR beta sequences and their occurrence across donors. An earlier analysis of 587 of the donors used high-throughput TCR beta sequencing to judge whether each TCR beta V gene segment behaved as functional or pseudogenic. Donor age, sex, ethnicity and CMV serostatus were compiled alongside the repertoire data. Genome-wide SNP genotypes for about 55% of the 666 donors were used in a later genetic analysis, which treated that subset as a discovery cohort. All discovery cohort repertoires had been generated using a single sequencing platform. Class I and class II HLA loci were covered by the typing at four-digit resolution. The number of typed donors differed by locus: about 620-640 for A, B, C, DRB1 and DQB1; approximately 520 for DQA1; approximately 610 for DPA1; and roughly 490 for DPB1. Roughly 5 DR-DQ haplotypes were treated as single units for association and clustering because of strong linkage in the cohort. Among a few hundred genotyped donors of the cohort, an average of around 240,000 unique TCR beta nucleotide sequences were sequenced per donor, 15% to 20% of them non-productive.

The cohort was made up of about 610 healthy bone marrow donors. At the time of sampling, every cohort member was nominally healthy, though immune exposures that went unrecorded were likely present. The donor was CMV seropositive and belonged to the group of 270 or so seropositive cohort members. A peripheral blood sample was provided by each donor, and peripheral blood mononuclear cells were used for TCR beta sequencing. Genomic DNA extraction from the blood cell samples was performed with the Qiagen DNeasy Blood Extraction Kit. V is cut back by 7 bases and J by 0 bases, with 5 bases in the junction unmatched. The CDR3 runs 15 residues from the cysteine to the phenylalanine. Only CDR3 DNA remains: 45 bases, in frame from the first base. From a lookup of the germline V gene, CDR1 and CDR2 are MDHEN and SYDVKM. Study-wide conclusions, independent of this receptor: The classifier was reported to diagnose cytomegalovirus status with high specificity and sensitivity in both the original and validation cohorts. When HLA alleles, especially DR and DQ, strongly co-occurred, TCR associations were difficult to assign to individual alleles. Because counts were too low, about 17 rarely observed V segments, including chromosome 9 orphons, were excluded from the earlier analysis of 587 of the donors. The cohort was sequenced for TCR beta chains only, and without alpha or paired-chain data the features that could be detected were limited. Because HLA typing was missing for some donors at each locus, association tests included only the typed subset. A cluster of highly shared sequence variants was judged likely to be a technical artifact of the sequencing pipeline. In an earlier analysis of more than 450 of the donors, most TCR beta V segments were observed in productive rearrangements about 90% or about 30% of the time, broadly matching IMGT annotations. In a later analysis, the rate of TCR association differed among HLA loci, with DRB1 alleles having the most associated TCRs and HLA-C alleles having the fewest. Most TCR sequences were observed very rarely across donors, whereas some public TCRs were present in many individuals. A later analysis found that most CMV-associated TCR beta chains appeared HLA-restricted, with HLA associations seemingly driven largely by CMV exposure. Linkage disequilibrium might explain the correlated functional status among segregating V segments, but an unknown experimental factor could not be ruled out. In a later genetic analysis, a missense DCLRE1C variant was associated with V-gene and J-gene trimming of TCR beta chains, and the association was replicated in an independent cohort. In vitro tests confirmed that a few of the cytomegalovirus-associated TCR beta chains recognize cytomegalovirus antigens. In a later analysis, HLA-associated TCR beta chains showed more clonal expansion and lower generation probabilities than non-associated chains that were equally common. In a later analysis, 16,951 TCR beta sequences were associated with specific HLA alleles at a false discovery rate of 0.05. According to a later genetic analysis, donors in an Asian-associated ancestry cluster had fewer N-insertions in productive TCRs than the roughly 660-donor mean. In the study, around 150 TCR beta chains were listed as associated with cytomegalovirus. Because the 87-base-pair reads could not distinguish some IMGT-functional V segments, including TRBV6-2 and TRBV6-3, those segments were excluded. According to the authors, the approach could potentially be generalized to other disease states and immunological phenotypes. A further reported finding was that TCR beta sequences accurately predicted the HLA-A and HLA-B alleles for most subjects in the first cohort. Roughly uniform sequencing depth across donors was assumed in presence/absence analyses, although this assumption may not hold. Immune exposure information for the cohort was limited to CMV serostatus. Several of the top co-occurrence clusters appeared to be linked to parvovirus B19, influenza, CMV and Epstein-Barr virus, according to a later analysis.

Library generation was performed with the immunoSEQ multiplex PCR assay. For the multiplex PCR, a mixture combining 60 forward primers for TCR Vbeta segments and 13 reverse primers for TCR Jbeta segments was used. Amplification of the CDR3 region of rearranged TCR beta genes was performed with a multiplex PCR assay on genomic DNA. The amplified TCR beta libraries were sequenced on the Illumina HiSeq System as 87-base-pair reads. Turning to the authors' computational methods: Across the 640 or so repertoires, a later analysis counted 60 million to 90 million unique TCR beta chains, roughly 11 million of which were shared by at least two donors. Raw reads were error-corrected and collapsed into unique sequences with a nearest-neighbor algorithm that merged closely related sequences to remove PCR and sequencing errors. V, D and J gene segments were assigned by aligning CDR3 sequences to IMGT reference sequences. Each retained sequence needed at least a six-nucleotide match to both a V gene segment and a J gene segment. Rearrangements were called productive when the CDR3 lacked stop codons and stayed in frame with V and J; all others were non-productive. CDR3 was defined by IMGT convention, running from the second conserved V-encoded cysteine to the conserved J-encoded phenylalanine. The earlier analysis of about 560 of the donors excluded any sequence lacking an unambiguous match to a single V gene segment. In an earlier analysis of a few hundred of the donors, a V segment was called functional when productive rearrangements were above 56.7%, and segregating when the standard deviation between donors exceeded 5%. A statistical classification framework was built to diagnose cytomegalovirus status from the catalog of TCR beta chain sequences. A later analysis assigned V and J genes by comparing TCR nucleotide sequences with IMGT/GENE-DB human TR gene sequences. Using the TCRdist pipeline, a later analysis assigned CDR3 sequences along with most-parsimonious VDJ recombination scenarios. A later analysis defined each TCR beta chain by its CDR3 amino acid sequence plus V-gene family, and excluded reads lacking a unique V-gene family. A later analysis removed 450 to 600 highly shared, low-generation-probability nucleotide sequences to deal with suspected cross-contamination and a sequencing artifact. In a later analysis, a clonal expansion index for each public chain was calculated from normalized within-repertoire ranks of inferred template counts. A later analysis computed generation probabilities with a VDJ recombination model fitted to out-of-frame rearrangements, and checked the results against IGoR. In a later analysis, TCR-TCR, TCR-HLA and TCR-CMV co-occurrence was scored with hypergeometric tests, and a repertoire-size bias correction was applied to TCR pairs. False discovery rates were estimated in a later analysis by permuting HLA or CMV assignments 20 times. A later analysis grouped co-occurring TCRs with DBSCAN, adding TCRdist sequence similarity when clustering within HLA-allele-positive subsets. Repertoires with fewer than 30,000 or more than 120,000 public chains, plus five repertoires with anomalous nucleotide sharing, were excluded from co-occurrence clustering. In its TCRdb copy, this immuneACCESS table keeps in-frame sequences only and misses some clones. Where compared with another copy, unresolved V genes explain less than half of these, and the others have no known cause. V, J and clone size were drawn from that table, and D and trimming were deduced from the DNA. Recorded for this sample are about 190,000 clones; approximately 70% of them occurred a single time. In total, the top ten clones hold around 3.3% of the sample.

The chain is encoded by TRBV28 joined to TRBJ2-1; 8 central bases correspond to TRBD2. This sequence was found in a woman in her 30s in good health and CMV-seropositive. Specimen: PBMCs. The sequenced DNA: TGTGCCAGCATCTTTAGCGGGGCCTCCTACAATGAGCAGTTCTTC. Its product reads: CASIFSGASYNEQFF.